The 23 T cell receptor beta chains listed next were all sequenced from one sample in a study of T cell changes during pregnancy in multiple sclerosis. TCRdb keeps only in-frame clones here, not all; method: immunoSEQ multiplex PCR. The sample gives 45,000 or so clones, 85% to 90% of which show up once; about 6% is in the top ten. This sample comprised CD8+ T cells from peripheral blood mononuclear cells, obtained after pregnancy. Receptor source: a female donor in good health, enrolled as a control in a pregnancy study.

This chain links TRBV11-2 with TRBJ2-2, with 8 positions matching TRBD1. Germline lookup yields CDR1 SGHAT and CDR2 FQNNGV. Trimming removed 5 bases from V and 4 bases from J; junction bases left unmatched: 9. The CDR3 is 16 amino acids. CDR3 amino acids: CASSPQDRVVTGELFF. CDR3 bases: TGTGCCAGCAGCCCCCAGGACAGGGTGGTCACCGGGGAGCTGTTTTTT.

The CDR3 loop reads CASSVEGGTTYEQYF. CDR3 coding DNA: TGTGCCAGCAGCGTAGAAGGAGGGACTACCTACGAGCAGTACTTC. The chain recombines TRBV9 with TRBJ2-7, with 7 bases lining up with TRBD2. The CDR3 runs to 15 residues. Germline V lookup: CDR1 SGDLS, CDR2 YYNGEE. The V segment lost 0 bases and the J segment 2 bases; nucleotides outside the gene matches: 5.

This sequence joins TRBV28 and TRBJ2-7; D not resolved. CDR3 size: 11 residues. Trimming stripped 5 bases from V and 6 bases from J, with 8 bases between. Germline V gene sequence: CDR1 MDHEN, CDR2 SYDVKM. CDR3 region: CASSRGPEQYF. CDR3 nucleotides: TGTGCCAGCAGTAGAGGCCCCGAGCAGTACTTC.

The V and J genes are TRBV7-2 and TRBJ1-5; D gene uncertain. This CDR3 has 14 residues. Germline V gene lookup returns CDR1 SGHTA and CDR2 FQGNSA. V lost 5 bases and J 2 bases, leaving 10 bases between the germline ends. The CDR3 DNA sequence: TGTGCCAGCAGCCCCTGGGGAGGCAATCAGCCCCAGCATTTT. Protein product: CASSPWGGNQPQHF.

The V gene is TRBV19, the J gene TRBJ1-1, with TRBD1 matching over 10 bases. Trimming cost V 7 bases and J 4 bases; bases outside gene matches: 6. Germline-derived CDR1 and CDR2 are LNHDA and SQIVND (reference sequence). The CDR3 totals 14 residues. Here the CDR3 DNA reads TGTGCCAGTAAAGACAGGGGGCTGGGCACTGAAGCTTTCTTT. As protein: CASKDRGLGTEAFF.

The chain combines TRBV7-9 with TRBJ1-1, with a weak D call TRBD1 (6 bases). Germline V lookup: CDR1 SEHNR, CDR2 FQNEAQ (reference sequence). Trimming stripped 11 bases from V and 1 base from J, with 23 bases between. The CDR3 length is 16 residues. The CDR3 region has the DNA TGTGCCGCGGGAGCCTCTAAAGGGGGGCCGAACACTGAAGCTTTCTTT. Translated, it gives CAAGASKGGPNTEAFF.

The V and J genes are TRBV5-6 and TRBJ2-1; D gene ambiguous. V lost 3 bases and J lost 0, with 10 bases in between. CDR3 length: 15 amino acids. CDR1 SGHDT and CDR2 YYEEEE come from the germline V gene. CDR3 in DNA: TGTGCCAGCAGCTCACGATGGAGCTCCTACAATGAGCAGTTCTTC. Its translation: CASSSRWSSYNEQFF. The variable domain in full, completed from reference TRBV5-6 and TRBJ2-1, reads DAGVTQSPTHLIKTRGQQVTLRCSPKSGHDTVSWYQQALGQGPQFIFQYYEEEERQRGNFPDRFSGHQFPNYSSELNVNALLLGDSALYLCASSSRWSSYNEQFFGPGTRLTVL.

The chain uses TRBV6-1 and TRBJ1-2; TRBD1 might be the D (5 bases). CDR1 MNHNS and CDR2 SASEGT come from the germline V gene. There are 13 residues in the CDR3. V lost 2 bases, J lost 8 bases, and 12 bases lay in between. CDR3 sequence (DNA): TGTGCCAGCAGTGAATCCCAACGGGGGGGCTACACCTTC. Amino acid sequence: CASSESQRGGYTF.

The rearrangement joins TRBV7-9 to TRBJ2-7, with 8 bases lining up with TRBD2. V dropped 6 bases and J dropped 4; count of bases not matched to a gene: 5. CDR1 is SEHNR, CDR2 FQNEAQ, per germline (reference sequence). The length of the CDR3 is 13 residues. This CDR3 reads CASSFGGGYEQYF. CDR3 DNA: TGTGCCAGCAGTTTCGGGGGGGGGTACGAGCAGTACTTC.

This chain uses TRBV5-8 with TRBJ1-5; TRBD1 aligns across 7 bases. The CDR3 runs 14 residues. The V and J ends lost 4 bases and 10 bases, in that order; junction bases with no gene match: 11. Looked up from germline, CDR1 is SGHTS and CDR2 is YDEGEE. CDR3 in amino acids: CASSPWDSASPQHF. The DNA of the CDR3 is TGTGCCAGCAGCCCGTGGGACAGTGCCTCTCCCCAGCATTTT.

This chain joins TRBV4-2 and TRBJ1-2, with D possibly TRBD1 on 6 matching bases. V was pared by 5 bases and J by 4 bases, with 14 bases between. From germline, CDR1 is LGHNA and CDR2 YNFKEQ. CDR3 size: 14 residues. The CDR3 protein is CASSDGQPGYGYTF. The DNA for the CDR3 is TGTGCCAGCAGCGACGGACAGCCGGGCTATGGCTACACCTTC.

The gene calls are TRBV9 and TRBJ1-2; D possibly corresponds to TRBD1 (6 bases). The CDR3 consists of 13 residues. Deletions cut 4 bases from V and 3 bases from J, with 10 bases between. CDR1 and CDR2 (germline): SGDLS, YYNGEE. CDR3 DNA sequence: TGTGCCAGCAGCACCGGGACACACTATGGCTACACCTTC. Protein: CASSTGTHYGYTF.

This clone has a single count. This CDR3 is CASSPPSGEEGYEQYF. The CDR3 nucleotides are TGTGCCAGCAGCCCGCCGTCCGGGGAGGAGGGCTACGAGCAGTACTTC. The J gene is TRBJ2-7, the V gene TRBV11-2; TRBD2 is a possible D gene (6 bases). The ends were cut back, 5 bases at V and 3 bases at J, with 20 bases in the middle. In germline, CDR1 is SGHAT, CDR2 FQNNGV. The CDR3 length is 16 residues.

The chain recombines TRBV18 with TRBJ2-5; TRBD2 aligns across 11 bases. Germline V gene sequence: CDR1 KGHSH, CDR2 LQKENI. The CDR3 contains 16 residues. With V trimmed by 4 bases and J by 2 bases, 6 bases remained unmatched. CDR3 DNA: TGTGCCAGCTCACATGGACTAGCGGGTACACAAGAGACCCAGTACTTC. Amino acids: CASSHGLAGTQETQYF.

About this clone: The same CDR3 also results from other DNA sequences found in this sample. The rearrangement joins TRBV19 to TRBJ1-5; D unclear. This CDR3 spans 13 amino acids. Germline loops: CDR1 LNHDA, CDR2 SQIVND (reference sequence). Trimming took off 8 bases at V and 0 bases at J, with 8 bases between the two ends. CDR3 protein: CASGQDSNQPQHF. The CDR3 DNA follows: TGTGCCAGTGGGCAGGATAGCAATCAGCCCCAGCATTTT.

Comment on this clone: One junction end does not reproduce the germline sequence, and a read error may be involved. CDR3 sequence (DNA): TGTGCTAGCAGCGAAACGGGGACAGGGGGCAAGCAAGAGACCCAGTACTTC. It codes for CASSETGTGGKQETQYF. This chain connects TRBV7-7 to TRBJ2-5, with TRBD1 matching 12 bases. The germline V gene has CDR1 SSHAT and CDR2 FNYEAQ (reference sequence). The CDR3 runs 17 residues.

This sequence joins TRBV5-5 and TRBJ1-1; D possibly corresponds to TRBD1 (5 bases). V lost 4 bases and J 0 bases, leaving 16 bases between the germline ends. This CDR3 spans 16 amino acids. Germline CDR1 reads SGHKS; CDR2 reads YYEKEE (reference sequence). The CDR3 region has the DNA TGTGCCAGCAGCCTACCCGCGGCGGACATGAACACTGAAGCTTTCTTT. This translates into CASSLPAADMNTEAFF.

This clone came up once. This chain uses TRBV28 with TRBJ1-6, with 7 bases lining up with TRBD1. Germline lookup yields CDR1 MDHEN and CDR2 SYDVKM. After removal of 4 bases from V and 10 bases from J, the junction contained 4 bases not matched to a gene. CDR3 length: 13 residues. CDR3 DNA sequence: TGTGCCAGCAGTTCCGACAGGGACTCACCCCTCCACTTT. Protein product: CASSSDRDSPLHF.

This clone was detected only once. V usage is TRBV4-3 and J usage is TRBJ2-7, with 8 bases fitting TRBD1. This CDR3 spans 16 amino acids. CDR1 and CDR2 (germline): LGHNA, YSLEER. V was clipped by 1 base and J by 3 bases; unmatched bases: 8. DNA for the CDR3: TGCGCCAGCAGCCAAGGAGGGGGGACAGGCTACTACGAGCAGTACTTC. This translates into CASSQGGGTGYYEQYF.

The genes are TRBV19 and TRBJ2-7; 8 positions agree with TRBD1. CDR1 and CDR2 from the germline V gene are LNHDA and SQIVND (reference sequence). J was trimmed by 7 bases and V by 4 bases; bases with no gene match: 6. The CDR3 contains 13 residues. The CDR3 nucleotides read TGTGCCAGTAGTACCCAGACAGGGGAAGAGCAGTACTTC. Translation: CASSTQTGEEQYF.

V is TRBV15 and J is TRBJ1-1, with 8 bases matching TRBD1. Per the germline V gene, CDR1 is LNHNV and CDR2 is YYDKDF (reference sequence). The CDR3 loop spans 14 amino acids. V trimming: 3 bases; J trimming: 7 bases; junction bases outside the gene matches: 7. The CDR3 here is CATSSRTGWDEAFF. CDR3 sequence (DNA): TGTGCCACCAGCAGTCGGACAGGGTGGGATGAAGCTTTCTTT. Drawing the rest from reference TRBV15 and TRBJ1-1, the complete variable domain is DAMVIQNPRYQVTQFGKPVTLSCSQTLNHNVMYWYQQKSSQAPKLLFHYYDKDFNNEADTPDNFQSRRPNTSFCFLDIRSPGLGDTAMYLCATSSRTGWDEAFFGQGTRLTVV.

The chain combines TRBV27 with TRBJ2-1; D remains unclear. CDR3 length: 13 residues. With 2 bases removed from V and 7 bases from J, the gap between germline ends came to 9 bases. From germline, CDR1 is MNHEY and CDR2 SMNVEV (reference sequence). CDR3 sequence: CASSLRGVNEQFF. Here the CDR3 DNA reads TGTGCCAGCAGTTTAAGAGGAGTAAATGAGCAGTTCTTC.

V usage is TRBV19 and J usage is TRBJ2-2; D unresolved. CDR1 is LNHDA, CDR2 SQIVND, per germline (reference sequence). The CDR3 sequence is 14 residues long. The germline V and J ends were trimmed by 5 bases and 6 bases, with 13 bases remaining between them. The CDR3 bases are TGTGCCAGTAGTCTCCCTTTAGTGGCCGGGGAGCTGTTTTTT. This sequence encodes CASSLPLVAGELFF.